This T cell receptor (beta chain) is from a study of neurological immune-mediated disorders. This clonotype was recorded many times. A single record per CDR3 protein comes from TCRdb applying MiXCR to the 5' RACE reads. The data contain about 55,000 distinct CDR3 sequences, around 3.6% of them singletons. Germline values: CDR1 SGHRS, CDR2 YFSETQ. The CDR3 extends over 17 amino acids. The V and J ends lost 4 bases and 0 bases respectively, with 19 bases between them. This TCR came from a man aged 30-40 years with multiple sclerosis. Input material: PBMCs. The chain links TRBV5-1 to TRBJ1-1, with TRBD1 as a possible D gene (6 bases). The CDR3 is CASSPGWGDIMNTEAFF. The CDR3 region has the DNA TGCGCCAGCAGCCCGGGGTGGGGGGACATCATGAACACTGAAGCTTTCTTT.